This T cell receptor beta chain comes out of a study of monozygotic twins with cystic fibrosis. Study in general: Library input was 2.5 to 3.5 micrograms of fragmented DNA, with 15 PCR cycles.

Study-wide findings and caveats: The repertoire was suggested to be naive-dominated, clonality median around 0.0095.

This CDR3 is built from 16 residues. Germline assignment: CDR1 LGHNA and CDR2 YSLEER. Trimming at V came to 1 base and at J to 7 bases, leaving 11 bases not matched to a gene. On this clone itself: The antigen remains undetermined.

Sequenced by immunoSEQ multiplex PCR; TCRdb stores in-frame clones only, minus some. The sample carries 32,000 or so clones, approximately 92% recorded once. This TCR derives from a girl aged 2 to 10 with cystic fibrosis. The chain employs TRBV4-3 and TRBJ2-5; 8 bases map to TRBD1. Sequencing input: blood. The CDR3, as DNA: TGCGCCAGCAGCCAAGGATTCTCAGGGGGCGCGGGGACCCAGTACTTC. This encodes CASSQGFSGGAGTQYF.